This TCR beta chain is from a study of vaccination and CD4 T cells after COVID-19. This clonotype was picked up a small number of times. Its antigen is still unknown. Sequencing of DNA taken from cultured CD4+ T cells relied on the Oncomine TCR Beta short-read assay. TCRdb itself ran the PCR reads through MiXCR, one entry per CDR3 protein. The table includes around 7,600 distinct CDR3 sequences, approximately 48% detected once. Treatment noted: roughly 10-day PBMC culture with coronavirus spike peptide pools or control peptides (ViraFEST assay). Those CD4+ T cells from the unexposed donor predate the COVID-19 pandemic (2011-2018). In germline, CDR1 is MNHNS, CDR2 SASEGT. CDR3 length equals 15 residues. V lost 8 bases and J 7 bases, leaving 21 bases between the germline ends.

The V call is TRBV6-1, the J call TRBJ1-5; weak D call: TRBD1 (5 bases). Sample: CD4+ T cells from blood, cultured in vitro. This clonotype was sampled from a human donor in good health. The CDR3 loop reads CASGPTEGMQQPQHF. The DNA of the CDR3 is TGTGCCAGCGGACCTACGGAGGGGATGCAACAGCCCCAGCATTTT.